The next 8 T cell receptor beta chains were all read from a single sample in a study of T cell changes during pregnancy in multiple sclerosis. Measured with immunoSEQ multiplex PCR; TCRdb has only the in-frame clones, and not every one. The sample records 60,000 to 65,000 clones, 92% being singletons. The sequenced sample was peripheral blood, obtained in the second trimester of pregnancy. These receptors originate from a female donor in good health, enrolled as a control in a pregnancy study.

The chain has TRBV7-2 and TRBJ2-3; TRBD2 is a possible D gene (5 bases). The germline V gene encodes CDR1 SGHTA and CDR2 FQGNSA. V was trimmed by 4 bases and J by 1 base, leaving 15 bases between them. The CDR3 consists of 16 residues. In nucleotides, the CDR3 is TGTGCCAGCAGCTCCAGCCTGGGAGTTCGCACAGATACGCAGTATTTT. Residues: CASSSSLGVRTDTQYF.

The V call is TRBV7-9, the J call TRBJ2-1; D possibly corresponds to TRBD1 (6 bases). There are 15 residues in the CDR3. The V and J ends lost 1 base and 7 bases respectively, with 14 bases between them. CDR1 and CDR2 from the germline V gene are SEHNR and FQNEAQ (reference sequence). In DNA form, the CDR3 reads TGTGCCAGCAGCTTAGAAGCTGGACAGCATAATGAGCAGTTCTTC. Protein product: CASSLEAGQHNEQFF.

The genes are TRBV6-5 and TRBJ2-3, with TRBD1 matching over 9 bases. V trimming: 5 bases; J trimming: 0 bases; junction bases outside the gene matches: 3. Per the germline V gene, CDR1 is MNHEY and CDR2 is SVGAGI. CDR3 length equals 15 residues. The chain's CDR3 is CASSRDRGSTDTQYF. In DNA form, the CDR3 reads TGTGCCAGCAGTCGAGACAGGGGGAGCACAGATACGCAGTATTTT.

This clone was seen just once. This chain joins TRBV7-6 and TRBJ2-7; weak D call: TRBD2 (5 bases). Germline CDR1 is SGHVS and CDR2 is FNYEAQ. V was clipped by 2 bases and J by 6 bases, with 29 bases between them. The CDR3 runs 19 residues. The CDR3 spells CASSLFRFLRDSGLCEQYF. CDR3 nucleotides: TGTGCCAGCAGCTTATTTCGCTTCCTTCGGGATTCTGGCTTGTGCGAGCAGTACTTC. The whole variable domain, remainder taken from reference TRBV7-6 and TRBJ2-7, is GAGVSQSPRYKVTKRGQDVALRCDPISGHVSLYWYRQALGQGPEFLTYFNYEAQQDKSGLPNDRFSAERPEGSISTLTIQRTEQRDSAMYRCASSLFRFLRDSGLCEQYFGPGTRLTVT.

The rearrangement joins TRBV5-5 to TRBJ2-7, with a possible D match to TRBD2 (5 bases). Trimming took off 3 bases at V and 3 bases at J, with 7 bases between the two ends. Germline assignment: CDR1 SGHKS and CDR2 YYEKEE (reference sequence). The CDR3 has 12 residues. CDR3 coding DNA: TGTGCCAGCAGCTCTAGCCTCTACGAGCAGTACTTC. Protein: CASSSSLYEQYF.

The V gene is TRBV19, the J gene TRBJ1-1; D remains ambiguous. The CDR3 spans 14 residues. Germline V gene sequence: CDR1 LNHDA, CDR2 SQIVND (reference sequence). Deletions cut 3 bases from V and 4 bases from J, with 12 bases between. In DNA form, the CDR3 reads TGTGCCAGTAGTATCGAGAGGTATGCCACTGAAGCTTTCTTT. This sequence encodes CASSIERYATEAFF.

V usage is TRBV10-3 and J usage is TRBJ2-5; tentative D call: TRBD2 (6 bases). The germline CDR1 and CDR2 sequences are ENHRY and SYGVKD. The CDR3 is 12 residues long. Trimming took 8 bases from V and 0 from J, leaving 7 bases between them. CDR3 region: CAIAGNQETQYF. The CDR3 DNA reads as TGTGCCATCGCGGGGAACCAAGAGACCCAGTACTTC.

The V gene is TRBV5-1, the J gene TRBJ2-7, with D uncertain. CDR3 size: 14 residues. Germline CDR1 and CDR2: SGHRS and YFSETQ. The ends were cut back, 1 base at V and 0 bases at J, with 8 bases in the middle. The DNA for the CDR3 is TGCGCCAGCAGCTTGCAACCTAGCTCCTACGAGCAGTACTTC. Encoded protein: CASSLQPSSYEQYF.